Below are 27 T cell receptor beta chains sequenced from a single sample in a study of beta chain features in type 1 diabetes. The study reverse transcribed the entire isolated RNA, so it sequenced expressed TCRB transcripts. Assay: immunoSEQ multiplex PCR; the TCRdb copy retains only in-frame clones and omits some. The table records 350,000 to 450,000 clones, roughly 15% of them present only once. Material for sequencing was naive CD4+ T cells from blood. These receptors originate from a woman aged 18 to 35 in good health.

This clone was seen a handful of times. The V and J genes are TRBV7-9 and TRBJ2-2, with 9 bases that match TRBD2. J lost 6 bases, V lost 5 bases, and 4 bases had no gene match. The length of the CDR3 is 14 residues. Germline CDR1 SEHNR, CDR2 FQNEAQ (reference sequence). The CDR3 sequence: CASSRTSAAGELFF. DNA for the CDR3: TGTGCCAGCAGCCGGACTAGCGCGGCCGGGGAGCTGTTTTTT.

This chain connects TRBV7-7 to TRBJ2-2; 8 positions agree with TRBD1. CDR1 and CDR2 from the germline V gene are SSHAT and FNYEAQ (reference sequence). V lost 2 bases and J lost 5; bases outside the gene matches: 4. This CDR3 comprises 15 residues. CDR3 region: CASSLQGATTGELFF. CDR3 sequence (DNA): TGTGCCAGCAGCTTACAGGGGGCAACTACCGGGGAGCTGTTTTTT. Together with reference TRBV7-7 and TRBJ2-2, the CDR3 gives the full variable domain: GAGVSQSPRYKVTKRGQDVTLRCDPISSHATLYWYQQALGQGPEFLTYFNYEAQPDKSGLPSDRFSAERPEGSISTLTIQRTEQRDSAMYRCASSLQGATTGELFFGEGSRLTVL.

This clone has only a few counts. V gene TRBV6-1 combines with J gene TRBJ2-7; the match to TRBD2 covers 7 bases. The CDR3 runs to 12 residues. V was clipped by 9 bases and J by 3 bases; unmatched bases: 5. Germline V CDR1 and CDR2: MNHNS, SASEGT. This chain's CDR3 is CASVGGGYEQYF. The CDR3 nucleotides are TGTGCCAGTGTGGGGGGGGGCTACGAGCAGTACTTC.

The J gene is TRBJ2-5, the V gene TRBV11-3; 8 bases fit TRBD1. The V segment lost 5 bases and the J segment 6 bases; nucleotides outside the gene matches: 11. CDR3 length: 15 residues. The germline gives CDR1 SGHNT, CDR2 YENEEA. Written as DNA, the CDR3 is TGTGCCAGCAGCCCCGACCCGGGACAGGCCCAGACCCAGTACTTC. This codes for CASSPDPGQAQTQYF.

This clone was seen a few times. CDR3 loop: CASSEYPGQGPETQYF. CDR3 DNA sequence: TGTGCCAGCAGTGAATATCCGGGACAGGGCCCAGAGACCCAGTACTTC. V gene TRBV25-1 combines with J gene TRBJ2-5, with 9 nucleotides matching TRBD1. Germline-derived CDR1 and CDR2 are MGHDK and SYGVNS. The CDR3 has 16 amino acids. V dropped 0 bases and J dropped 4; count of bases not matched to a gene: 6. The full variable domain, rest sourced from reference TRBV25-1 and TRBJ2-5, is EADIYQTPRYLVIGTGKKITLECSQTMGHDKMYWYQQDPGMELHLIHYSYGVNSTEKGDLSSESTVSRIRTEHFPLTLESARPSHTSQYLCASSEYPGQGPETQYFGPGTRLLVL.

This sequence joins TRBV7-2 and TRBJ2-6, with a weak D call TRBD2 (6 bases). The V and J ends lost 1 base and 4 bases respectively, with 8 bases between them. Germline V gene data show CDR1 as SGHTA and CDR2 as FQGNSA. The CDR3 spans 15 residues. The CDR3 is CASSLGGEGANVLTF. CDR3 nucleotide sequence: TGTGCCAGCAGCTTAGGGGGGGAAGGGGCCAACGTCCTGACTTTC.

The table lists this clone with a few counts. This chain links TRBV13 with TRBJ2-1, with 7 nucleotides matching TRBD1. This CDR3 comprises 15 residues. Trimming at V came to 6 bases and at J to 0 bases, leaving 5 bases not matched to a gene. The germline V gene has CDR1 PRHDT and CDR2 FYEKMQ (reference sequence). The CDR3 DNA reads as TGTGCCAGCAGTTCGGGACAGAGCTCCTACAATGAGCAGTTCTTC. It translates to CASSSGQSSYNEQFF.

The rearrangement joins TRBV28 to TRBJ2-5; tentative D call: TRBD2 (6 bases). Between the trimmed V and J ends, which lost 3 bases and 2 bases, there was a span of 13 bases. This CDR3 is built from 15 residues. Germline lookup yields CDR1 MDHEN and CDR2 SYDVKM. CDR3 coding DNA: TGTGCCAGCAGTTTTATAGGGACTCAGCAAGAGACCCAGTACTTC. Translated: CASSFIGTQQETQYF.

This clone occurred a few times. The CDR3 is CASSPTPPMNTEAFF. In DNA form, the CDR3 reads TGTGCCAGCAGCCCTACCCCGCCCATGAACACTGAAGCTTTCTTT. The chain carries TRBV7-9 and TRBJ1-1; the D is unclear. The V end was cut by 5 bases, the J end by 0 bases, with 13 bases between. The CDR3 is 15 amino acids. Germline V lookup: CDR1 SEHNR, CDR2 FQNEAQ (reference sequence).

This clone was seen only a few times. The V gene is TRBV6-1, the J gene TRBJ2-6; D remains ambiguous. The CDR3 runs to 17 residues. Germline CDR1 reads MNHNS; CDR2 reads SASEGT. V was pared by 4 bases and J by 0 bases, with 13 bases between. The CDR3 coding sequence is TGTGCCAGCAGTGTTCAAGTAACATTCTCTGGGGCCAACGTCCTGACTTTC. This translates into CASSVQVTFSGANVLTF.

The CDR3: CAMGGPEAFF. CDR3 nucleotide sequence: TGTGCCATGGGGGGGCCTGAAGCTTTCTTT. The chain joins TRBV5-4 to TRBJ1-1, with D perhaps TRBD1 (6 bases). The ends were cut back, 9 bases at V and 6 bases at J, with 9 bases in the middle. The CDR3 is 10 residues long. Germline values: CDR1 SGHNT, CDR2 YYREEE (reference sequence).

CDR3 nucleotide sequence: TGTGCCAGCTCCTTCGGACTTCAGGAGACCCAGTACTTC. As protein: CASSFGLQETQYF. The V call is TRBV18, the J call TRBJ2-5; maybe TRBD2 (5 bases). This CDR3 spans 13 amino acids. V dropped 6 bases and J dropped 5 bases, with 13 bases sitting between them. Germline CDR1 is KGHSH and CDR2 is LQKENI.

The chain joins TRBV7-6 to TRBJ2-5; TRBD2 agrees at 12 bases. V shed 6 bases, J shed 2 bases, and the junction held 10 bases outside the gene matches. The CDR3 length is 17 residues. Germline CDR1 reads SGHVS; CDR2 reads FNYEAQ. CDR3 region: CASSTGLAGGLQETQYF. The DNA of the CDR3 is TGTGCCAGCAGTACGGGACTAGCGGGCGGACTGCAAGAGACCCAGTACTTC. The variable domain in full, with the rest retrieved from reference TRBV7-6 and TRBJ2-5, is GAGVSQSPRYKVTKRGQDVALRCDPISGHVSLYWYRQALGQGPEFLTYFNYEAQQDKSGLPNDRFSAERPEGSISTLTIQRTEQRDSAMYRCASSTGLAGGLQETQYFGPGTRLLVL.

The J gene is TRBJ1-4, the V gene TRBV9; 8 bases align to TRBD1. Germline CDR1 SGDLS, CDR2 YYNGEE. This CDR3 region has 15 residues. The V gene end was trimmed by 1 base and the J gene end by 3 bases; junction bases not matched to a gene: 2. The CDR3 is CASSVQGAANEKLFF. CDR3 bases: TGTGCCAGCAGCGTACAGGGGGCGGCTAATGAAAAACTGTTTTTT.

This clone appeared a few times. The chain couples TRBV6-6 to TRBJ2-5, with 7 bases identical to TRBD2. V was pared by 2 bases and J by 2 bases, with 2 bases of the junction left unmatched. Germline CDR1 reads MNHNY; CDR2 reads SVGAGI (reference sequence). The CDR3 totals 14 residues. CDR3 protein: CASSYGRAQETQYF. CDR3 DNA sequence: TGTGCCAGCAGTTACGGGAGGGCTCAAGAGACCCAGTACTTC.

The rearrangement joins TRBV30 to TRBJ2-1, with D maybe TRBD2 (6 bases). The CDR3 extends over 14 amino acids. In germline, CDR1 is GTSNPN, CDR2 SVGIG (reference sequence). The V gene lost 3 bases and the J gene lost 1 base, with 10 bases spanning the gap. CDR3 sequence reads: CAWRPGGSYNEQFF. Written as DNA, the CDR3 is TGTGCCTGGAGGCCCGGGGGTTCCTACAATGAGCAGTTCTTC.

This clone was counted only a few times. The V call is TRBV29-1, the J call TRBJ1-1; TRBD1 matches at 7 bases. Germline CDR1 is SQVTM and CDR2 is ANQGSEA. The V and J ends lost 7 bases and 4 bases, in that order; junction bases with no gene match: 3. The CDR3 covers 11 residues. Here the CDR3 reads CSDRGFTEAFF. DNA for the CDR3: TGCAGCGACAGGGGATTCACTGAAGCTTTCTTT. The full variable domain, rest sourced from reference TRBV29-1 and TRBJ1-1, is SAVISQKPSRDICQRGTSLTIQCQVDSQVTMMFWYRQQPGQSLTLIATANQGSEATYESGFVIDKFPISRPNLTFSTLTVSNMSPEDSSIYLCSDRGFTEAFFGQGTRLTVV.

The chain is built from TRBV28 and TRBJ1-1; D is ambiguous. Trimming cost V 5 bases and J 10 bases, with 20 bases left between them. CDR1 MDHEN and CDR2 SYDVKM come from the germline V gene. CDR3 length: 14 residues. CDR3 sequence (DNA): TGTGCCAGCAGTCTAATCTCAGGATTTCGGGGAGCTTTCTTT. Translation: CASSLISGFRGAFF.

The chain employs TRBV28 and TRBJ2-7; TRBD1 is a possible D gene (6 bases). The V end lost 8 bases, the J end lost 4 bases, and 9 bases lay between the germline ends. CDR3 size: 11 residues. Germline CDR1 reads MDHEN; CDR2 reads SYDVKM. The CDR3 region is CASQDRYEQYF. Here the CDR3 DNA reads TGTGCCAGCCAGGACAGATACGAGCAGTACTTC.

This chain joins TRBV15 and TRBJ1-5; 8 bases are a match to TRBD1. This CDR3 has 15 amino acids. J was trimmed by 4 bases and V by 5 bases; bases with no gene match: 7. CDR1 is LNHNV and CDR2 is YYDKDF in the germline V gene (reference sequence). CDR3 in DNA: TGTGCCACCAGCCAGGGGAGGGACAGGAATCAGCCCCAGCATTTT. This translates into CATSQGRDRNQPQHF.

This clone appeared a few times. The chain is built from TRBV29-1 and TRBJ2-7; the match to TRBD1 covers 10 bases. This CDR3 contains 13 residues. V lost 4 bases and J lost 2; bases outside the gene matches: 2. Germline V gene data show CDR1 as SQVTM and CDR2 as ANQGSEA. The CDR3 loop reads CSVAGQGTYEQYF. As DNA, the CDR3 is TGCAGCGTTGCGGGACAGGGGACCTACGAGCAGTACTTC.

This clone was seen more than once but under ten times. The rearrangement uses TRBV4-1 and TRBJ1-2, with a possible D match to TRBD1 (5 bases). Germline assignment: CDR1 MGHRA and CDR2 YSYEKL. The CDR3 runs 16 residues. The V end lost 0 bases, the J end lost 6 bases, and 17 bases lay between the germline ends. CDR3 amino acids: CASSQDPAGLEDGYTF. The CDR3 region has the DNA TGCGCCAGCAGCCAAGATCCCGCAGGGCTGGAAGATGGCTACACCTTC.

CDR3 sequence (DNA): TGTGCCTGGAGTCGCGTAGTCACAGATACGCAGTATTTT. Translation gives CAWSRVVTDTQYF. This chain links TRBV30 with TRBJ2-3; D is ambiguous. This CDR3 has 13 amino acids. Trimming stripped 2 bases from V and 2 bases from J, with 8 bases between. Per the germline V gene, CDR1 is GTSNPN and CDR2 is SVGIG (reference sequence).

Concerning this clone: Other DNA sequences from this sample encode an identical CDR3 as well. The chain combines TRBV28 with TRBJ2-3, with 7 bases that match TRBD2. V was clipped by 4 bases and J by 0 bases; unmatched bases: 1. The germline gives CDR1 MDHEN, CDR2 SYDVKM. This CDR3 contains 14 residues. In DNA form, the CDR3 reads TGTGCCAGCAGTTCAGCGGGGAGCACAGATACGCAGTATTTT. This encodes CASSSAGSTDTQYF.

This clone was seen a few times. The chain recombines TRBV7-9 with TRBJ2-2; D uncertain. V lost 3 bases, J lost 6 bases, and 14 bases lay in between. Germline loops: CDR1 SEHNR, CDR2 FQNEAQ (reference sequence). The CDR3 is 15 amino acids. The CDR3 loop reads CASSFHRSLPGELFF. The CDR3 DNA is TGTGCCAGCAGCTTCCACCGGTCCCTCCCCGGGGAGCTGTTTTTT.

This clone occurred a few times. V and J are TRBV15 and TRBJ2-7, with 9 bases fitting TRBD1. CDR1 is LNHNV and CDR2 is YYDKDF in the germline V gene (reference sequence). V dropped 4 bases and J dropped 4; count of bases not matched to a gene: 8. The length of the CDR3 is 15 residues. In DNA form, the CDR3 reads TGTGCCACCAGCAAATACAGACAGGGGGGGTACGAGCAGTACTTC. This sequence encodes CATSKYRQGGYEQYF.

This clone was counted once. This sequence joins TRBV14 and TRBJ1-1; a weak D match, TRBD1 (6 bases). V was clipped by 3 bases and J by 0 bases, with 14 bases between them. CDR1 SGHDN and CDR2 FVKESK come from the germline V gene. CDR3 length: 16 residues. This CDR3 is CASSQPGQTLNTEAFF. CDR3 DNA sequence: TGTGCCAGCAGCCAGCCCGGACAGACATTGAACACTGAAGCTTTCTTT.